A selection of T cell receptor beta chains follows, all from one sample in a study of cytomegalovirus exposure and HLA in healthy donors. The repertoire was sequenced with immunoSEQ multiplex PCR; TCRdb's copy has only in-frame clones and lacks some. Of about 330,000 clones in the sample, roughly 85% were seen once. Material for sequencing was PBMCs. The origin of the receptors is a woman younger than 35 in good health and CMV-seronegative. Each CDR3 is given with its conserved first and last residue. Fields, in order: V gene, J gene, D gene, clone size, CDR3 protein, CDR3 DNA. A D gene is named only where the DNA matches it firmly. Size tells how often a clone was seen (once, few, many) or the class of an expanded clone, and some rows leave it out.

>TRBV11-2|TRBJ2-5|.|.
CASSLIPQGGETQYF
TGTGCCAGCAGCTTAATCCCTCAAGGAGGAGAGACCCAGTACTTC
>TRBV18|TRBJ2-4|.|.
CASSPAGDIQYF
TGTGCCAGCTCTCCGGCCGGGGACATTCAGTACTTC
>TRBV27|TRBJ2-3|.|.
CASRKQGYADTQYF
TGTGCCAGCAGGAAACAGGGCTATGCAGATACGCAGTATTTT
>TRBV30|TRBJ2-1|TRBD2|.
CAWSVGTSGRTEQFF
TGTGCCTGGAGTGTCGGGACTAGCGGGAGAACTGAGCAGTTCTTC
>TRBV5-6|TRBJ1-2|.|.
CASSIRVGGYTF
TGTGCCAGCAGCATCAGGGTGGGTGGCTACACCTTC
>TRBV5-1|TRBJ1-5|TRBD1|.
CASSLGTGGIEQPQHF
TGCGCCAGCAGCTTGGGTACAGGGGGTATTGAACAGCCCCAGCATTTT
>TRBV28|TRBJ2-1|TRBD1|.
CASSNWQGASDEQFF
TGTGCCAGCAGTAACTGGCAGGGGGCTTCGGATGAGCAGTTCTTC
>TRBV13|TRBJ2-3|.|.
CASSLGDGTTQYF
TGTGCCAGCAGCTTAGGGGACGGGACAACGCAGTATTTT
>TRBV29-1|TRBJ1-1|.|.
CSVGRQTMNTEAFF
TGCAGCGTTGGCCGACAGACCATGAACACTGAAGCTTTCTTT
>TRBV6-6|TRBJ2-1|.|.
CASSPRGGEQFF
TGTGCCAGCAGCCCTAGGGGGGGCGAGCAGTTCTTC
>TRBV7-3|TRBJ2-1|TRBD2|.
CASSSFSGTSFPEQFF
TGTGCCAGCAGCTCGTTTTCCGGGACTAGCTTCCCTGAGCAGTTCTTC
>TRBV9|TRBJ1-1|.|.
CASSVATQDSAFF
TGTGCCAGCAGCGTAGCTACTCAGGATAGTGCTTTCTTT
>TRBV28|TRBJ2-3|TRBD2|.
CASSGLADDTQYF
TGTGCCAGCAGTGGGCTAGCGGACGATACGCAGTATTTT
>TRBV5-6|TRBJ2-1|.|.
CASSLGQSTYNEQFF
TGTGCCAGCAGCCTGGGGCAGTCGACCTACAATGAGCAGTTCTTC
>TRBV27|TRBJ1-1|.|.
CASSFGAVTEAFF
TGTGCCAGCAGTTTCGGTGCGGTCACTGAAGCTTTCTTT
>TRBV18|TRBJ2-5|TRBD2|few
CASSPAAGGGQETQYF
TGTGCCAGCTCACCGGCTGCGGGAGGGGGTCAAGAGACCCAGTACTTC
>TRBV29-1|TRBJ2-5|.|once
CSVGRGIPGETQYF
TGCAGCGTTGGGCGCGGGATCCCGGGGGAGACCCAGTACTTC
>TRBV18|TRBJ2-3|.|once
CASSPRGVYTDTQYF
TGTGCCAGCTCACCCCGCGGGGTGTACACAGATACGCAGTATTTT
>TRBV19|TRBJ2-5|TRBD2|few
CASSTSGRETQYF
TGTGCCAGTAGTACTAGCGGGAGAGAGACCCAGTACTTC
>TRBV28|TRBJ2-7|.|.
CASSSDSLGDYEQYF
TGTGCCAGCAGTTCGGACAGCCTTGGTGACTACGAGCAGTACTTC
>TRBV5-6|TRBJ2-1|TRBD1|.
CASSFVTGFFSNEQFF
TGTGCCAGCAGCTTTGTGACAGGGTTTTTCTCCAATGAGCAGTTCTTC
>TRBV18|TRBJ2-3|.|.
CASSSAGTDTQYF
TGTGCCAGCTCCTCAGCGGGCACAGATACGCAGTATTTT
>TRBV9|TRBJ2-3|.|.
CASSAGQGLYF
TGTGCCAGCAGCGCGGGCCAGGGGCTGTATTTT
>TRBV7-9|TRBJ2-1|.|.
CASRGGYSYNEQFF
TGTGCCAGCCGCGGGGGCTACTCCTACAATGAGCAGTTCTTC
>TRBV4-2|TRBJ1-2|.|.
CASSQDADRGYTF
TGTGCCAGCAGCCAAGACGCCGATCGGGGCTACACCTTC
>TRBV27|TRBJ2-7|.|.
CASSPGHLGEQYF
TGTGCCAGCAGTCCGGGACATTTGGGTGAGCAGTACTTC
>TRBV9|TRBJ2-5|.|.
CASSVGGNEGETQYF
TGTGCCAGCAGCGTCGGCGGGAACGAGGGGGAGACCCAGTACTTC
>TRBV5-1|TRBJ2-7|TRBD2|.
CASSWTGTSGTYEQYF
TGCGCCAGCAGCTGGACCGGGACTAGCGGCACCTACGAGCAGTACTTC
>TRBV7-2|TRBJ1-2|TRBD1|few
CASSRTGEDLDGYTF
TGTGCCAGCAGCAGGACAGGGGAGGATCTCGATGGCTACACCTTC
>TRBV4-1|TRBJ1-5|.|.
CASNLVHGGNQPQHF
TGCGCCAGCAATTTAGTTCATGGTGGCAATCAGCCCCAGCATTTT
>TRBV9|TRBJ1-2|TRBD1|.
CASSSGQGYGYTF
TGTGCCAGCAGCTCCGGACAGGGGTATGGCTACACCTTC
>TRBV6-1|TRBJ2-1|TRBD2|.
CASSEVGRAFYNEQFF
TGTGCCAGCAGTGAAGTGGGGAGGGCCTTCTACAATGAGCAGTTCTTC
>TRBV30|TRBJ2-1|.|.
CAWSVTSYNEQFF
TGTGCCTGGAGTGTAACCAGCTACAATGAGCAGTTCTTC
>TRBV18|TRBJ2-7|TRBD1|.
CASSPPSGQGSYEQYF
TGTGCCAGCTCACCACCGAGTGGACAGGGATCCTACGAGCAGTACTTC
>TRBV10-2|TRBJ2-1|TRBD2|once
CASSGVGTSGTGSYNEQFF
TGCGCCAGCAGTGGCGTAGGGACTAGCGGGACTGGCTCCTACAATGAGCAGTTCTTC